The 3 T cell receptor beta chains below were found in one sample sequenced in a study of CXCR3-negative and CXCR3-positive naive CD8 T cells. 5' RACE that incorporated UMI labels was used to prepare the TRB cDNA libraries. TCRdb re-called the 5' RACE reads, yielding one record per CDR3 amino acid sequence without DNA. This repertoire includes roughly 50,000 distinct CDR3 sequences. The material sequenced was memory CD8+ T cells from blood. These TCRs come from a human donor in good health. Some clones in this sample may be carry-over from other donors' samples.

The CDR3 here is CASSAIGPNEQFF. The chain combines TRBV28 with TRBJ2-1; without DNA, the TCRdb call of TRBD2 cannot be checked. CDR3 length: 13 amino acids. Germline CDR1 and CDR2: MDHEN and SYDVKM. The full variable domain, its missing parts supplied by reference TRBV28 and TRBJ2-1, is DVKVTQSSRYLVKRTGEKVFLECVQDMDHENMFWYRQDPGLGLRLIYFSYDVKMKEKGDIPEGYSVSREKKERFSLILESASTNQTSMYLCASSAIGPNEQFFGPGTRLTVL.

Measured by frequency, this clonotype is medium-sized (0.01 to 0.1%). V usage is TRBV6-4 and J usage is TRBJ2-3; TCRdb indicates TRBD1, and absent DNA this call remains unverified. The CDR3 extends over 13 amino acids. The germline CDR1 and CDR2 sequences are MRHNA and SNTAGT. The CDR3 sequence: CASSGGSTDTQYF.

The chain recombines TRBV7-9 with TRBJ1-1; TCRdb calls TRBD1, which cannot be checked without DNA. CDR3 length: 13 residues. Germline assignment: CDR1 SEHNR and CDR2 FQNEAQ (reference sequence). The CDR3 sequence: CASSLGQGFEAFF.